This T cell receptor (beta chain) was obtained from a study of memory CD4+ T cells and cytomegalovirus serostatus. Regarding the study as a whole: Repertoires predicted CMV serostatus with median bootstrapped AUC of about 0.94. Each of approximately 73 CMV-associated TCRbeta sequences occurred in one to five individuals.

Assay used: immunoSEQ multiplex PCR; TCRdb lists only in-frame clones, some missing. In the table there are 40,000 to 45,000 clones, over 65% of which are singletons. Single viable CD3+CD4+CD8-CD45RO+ cells were sorted as the memory CD4+ T cells. Positive selection with CD4 microbeads enriched total CD4+ T cells. Germline V gene lookup returns CDR1 SGHAT and CDR2 FQNNGV. With 3 bases removed from V and 7 bases from J, the gap between germline ends came to 10 bases. This CDR3 has 13 residues. Regarding this clone: No antigen is known for it.

The genes are TRBV11-2 and TRBJ1-3; possibly TRBD1 for D (5 bases). Sequenced input: memory CD4+ T cells from blood. The TCR was taken from an adult in good health and CMV-seronegative. CDR3 protein: CASSLDTRNTIYF. Here the CDR3 DNA reads TGTGCCAGCAGCTTGGACACACGGAACACCATATATTTT.